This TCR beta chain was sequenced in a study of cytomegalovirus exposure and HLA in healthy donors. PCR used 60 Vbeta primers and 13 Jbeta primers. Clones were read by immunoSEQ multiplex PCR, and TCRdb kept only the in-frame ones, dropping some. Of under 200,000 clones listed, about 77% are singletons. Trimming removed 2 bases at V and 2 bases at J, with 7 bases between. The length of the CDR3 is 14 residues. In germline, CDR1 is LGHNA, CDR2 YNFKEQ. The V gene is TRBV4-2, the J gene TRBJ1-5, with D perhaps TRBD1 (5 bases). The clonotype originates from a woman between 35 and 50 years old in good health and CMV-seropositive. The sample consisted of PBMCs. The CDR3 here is CASSQRGGNQPQHF. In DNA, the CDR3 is TGTGCCAGCAGCCAACGGGGGGGCAATCAGCCCCAGCATTTT.